These 5 T cell receptor beta chains originate from one sample sequenced in a study of cytomegalovirus exposure and HLA in healthy donors. The data were produced by immunoSEQ multiplex PCR, yet TCRdb's version contains in-frame clones alone and is incomplete. The table lists 60,000 or so clones, about 95% of them singletons. The sequenced sample was PBMCs. The receptors shown here come from a man aged 18-30 years in good health and CMV-seronegative.

This chain joins TRBV6-5 and TRBJ1-2; no definite D call. V lost 0 bases to trimming and J lost 1 base, with 9 bases between them. The CDR3 contains 15 residues. Looked up from germline, CDR1 is MNHEY and CDR2 is SVGAGI. CDR3 amino acids: CASSYSGSLNYGYTF. The DNA for the CDR3 is TGTGCCAGCAGTTACTCGGGCAGCCTTAACTATGGCTACACCTTC.

The V and J genes are TRBV7-2 and TRBJ2-2; D is uncertain. V lost 0 bases and J lost 5, with 4 bases in between. Germline assignment: CDR1 SGHTA and CDR2 FQGNSA. The CDR3 sequence is 13 residues long. The CDR3 region is CASSLAQTGELFF. As DNA, the CDR3 is TGTGCCAGCAGCTTAGCCCAGACCGGGGAGCTGTTTTTT.

The genes are TRBV6-1 and TRBJ1-2, with D unresolved. This CDR3 contains 15 residues. V lost 2 bases, J lost 5 bases, and 15 bases lay in between. The germline V gene encodes CDR1 MNHNS and CDR2 SASEGT. The chain's CDR3 is CASSELPTDWYGYTF. Written as DNA, the CDR3 is TGTGCCAGCAGTGAACTACCCACAGATTGGTATGGCTACACCTTC.

J is TRBJ2-1 and V is TRBV18; D unclear. The V and J ends lost 3 bases and 8 bases respectively, with 5 bases between them. CDR1 and CDR2 from the germline V gene are KGHSH and LQKENI. The CDR3 contains 11 residues. CDR3 amino acids: CASSPLDEQFF. The DNA of the CDR3 is TGTGCCAGCTCACCCCTTGATGAGCAGTTCTTC.

The chain recombines TRBV5-6 with TRBJ2-7; TRBD1 might be the D (6 bases). Trimming left V 2 bases short and J 11 bases short, with 11 bases between. CDR3 length equals 11 residues. Per germline, CDR1 SGHDT and CDR2 YYEEEE. This chain's CDR3 is CASSLQGNEYF. For the CDR3, the DNA is TGTGCCAGCAGCTTACAGGGTAACGAGTACTTC. Based on the CDR3 plus reference TRBV5-6 and TRBJ2-7, the full variable domain is DAGVTQSPTHLIKTRGQQVTLRCSPKSGHDTVSWYQQALGQGPQFIFQYYEEEERQRGNFPDRFSGHQFPNYSSELNVNALLLGDSALYLCASSLQGNEYFGPGTRLTVT.